This TCR beta chain originates from a study of blood T cell repertoires in COVID-19. On the study more broadly: The origin of the acute and convalescent COVID-19 samples was the United States, Italy and Spain. Nucleic acid was either cDNA or gDNA, and it came from T cells, B-cell-depleted T cells, or PBMCs.

Authors' processing steps: How many nucleated cells were present was estimated from reference gene primer amplification. Method: immunoSEQ multiplex PCR; TCRdb's copy keeps in-frame clones and lacks some. Clone size and V and J calls were adopted from that table, with D and trimming inferred from the DNA. Of about 210,000 clones listed, around nine tenths are singletons. Germline CDR1 reads SNHLY; CDR2 reads FYNNEI. CDR3 size: 11 residues. After removal of 9 bases from V and 3 bases from J, the junction contained 0 bases not matched to a gene. In its sample, this clone was seen once. The TCR comes from a middle-aged woman with acute or convalescent COVID-19. The sequenced sample was peripheral blood. This chain connects TRBV2 to TRBJ2-3, with 7 bases aligning to TRBD1. CDR3 nucleotides: TGTGCCAGACAGGGGACAGATACGCAGTATTTT. This gives the protein CARQGTDTQYF.